The present T cell receptor beta chain was sequenced within a study of neurological immune-mediated disorders. Germline CDR1 SGHRS, CDR2 YFSETQ. The CDR3 sequence is 19 residues long. The V gene end was trimmed by 1 base and the J gene end by 0 bases; junction bases not matched to a gene: 9. This clonotype has ten or more counts. 5'RACE employing 10-nucleotide random UMIs yielded the cDNA. TCRdb independently ran MiXCR on the 5' RACE reads; one entry per CDR3 protein. The sample has 36,000 or so distinct CDR3 sequences; around a tenth are singletons. Source material: PBMCs. This TCR derives from a woman aged 30 to 39 with HTLV-1-associated myelopathy (HAM/TSP). This chain links TRBV5-1 with TRBJ2-1, with 11 bases lining up with TRBD2. CDR3 coding DNA: TGCGCCAGCAGCTTGTATACTAGCGGGGGTCTAAGCTCCTACAATGAGCAGTTCTTC. As protein: CASSLYTSGGLSSYNEQFF.